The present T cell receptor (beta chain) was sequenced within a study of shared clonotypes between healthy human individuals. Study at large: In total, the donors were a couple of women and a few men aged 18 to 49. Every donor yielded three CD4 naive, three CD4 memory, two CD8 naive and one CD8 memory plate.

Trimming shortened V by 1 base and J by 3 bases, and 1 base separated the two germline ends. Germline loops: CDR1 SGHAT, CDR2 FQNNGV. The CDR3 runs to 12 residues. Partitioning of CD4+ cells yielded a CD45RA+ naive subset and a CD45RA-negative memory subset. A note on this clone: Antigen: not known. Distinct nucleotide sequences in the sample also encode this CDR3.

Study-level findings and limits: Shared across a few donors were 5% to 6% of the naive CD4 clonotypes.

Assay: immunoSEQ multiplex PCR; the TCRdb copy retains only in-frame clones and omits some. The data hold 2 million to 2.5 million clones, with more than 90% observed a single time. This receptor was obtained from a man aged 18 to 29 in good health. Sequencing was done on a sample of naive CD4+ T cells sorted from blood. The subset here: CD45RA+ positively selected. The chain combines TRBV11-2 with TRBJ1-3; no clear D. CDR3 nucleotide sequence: TGTGCCAGCAGCTTAGGTGGAAACACCATATATTTT. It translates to CASSLGGNTIYF.